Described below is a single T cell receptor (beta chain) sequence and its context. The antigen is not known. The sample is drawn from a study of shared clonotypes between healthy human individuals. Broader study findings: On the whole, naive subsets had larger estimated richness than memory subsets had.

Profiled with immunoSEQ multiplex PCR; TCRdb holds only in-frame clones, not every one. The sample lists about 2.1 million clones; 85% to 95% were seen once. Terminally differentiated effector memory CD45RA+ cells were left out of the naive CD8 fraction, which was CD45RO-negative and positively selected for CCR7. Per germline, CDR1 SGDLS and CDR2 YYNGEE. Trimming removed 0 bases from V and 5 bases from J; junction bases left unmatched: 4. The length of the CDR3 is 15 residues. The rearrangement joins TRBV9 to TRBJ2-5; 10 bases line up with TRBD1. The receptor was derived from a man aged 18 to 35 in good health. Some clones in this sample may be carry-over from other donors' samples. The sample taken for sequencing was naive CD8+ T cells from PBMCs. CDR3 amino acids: CASSVAGTGAETQYF. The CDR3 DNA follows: TGTGCCAGCAGCGTAGCCGGGACAGGGGCGGAGACCCAGTACTTC.